This T cell receptor (beta chain) was documented in a study of brain T cells in children with intractable seizures (dated by TCRdb to about 2021). With respect to the entire study: A NanoString immunology panel was first used to screen resected brain tissue from roughly 53 pediatric epilepsy surgery cases for immune gene transcripts. Of the 12 selected surgery cases, pre-surgery blood was also sequenced for eight, so four had brain tissue only.

Taken with the paper, the label for time point translates to: resected brain tissue, or blood drawn just prior to surgery. The surgery cases showing the highest brain T cell transcript signatures were chosen for TCR beta chain sequencing of brain tissue and, when available, of blood. Prior to surgery, the patients had been treated with at least one anti-epileptic drug. The TCR-sequenced patients were children whose drug-resistant epilepsy was caused by tuberous sclerosis complex, focal cortical dysplasia, Rasmussen encephalitis or hemimegalencephaly. Blood samples were collected immediately before the epilepsy surgery. The Monarch genomic DNA purification kit was used to extract bulk genomic DNA from unsorted brain tissue and whole blood. V lost 3 bases and J lost 0 bases; the stretch between them is 9 bases long. Reading from cysteine to phenylalanine, the CDR3 counts 15 amino acids. The DNA shown is the 45-base CDR3, in frame from base 1. The germline V gene encodes CDR1 SGHDN and CDR2 FVKESK.

On this clone itself: The clone's antigen remains unknown. It has no much larger one-base neighbor in the sample; base qualities were not kept.

Study-wide findings and limitations: Viral specificity was inferred solely from CDR3 sequence similarity, and the HCMV serostatus of the patients was not known. Because sequencing depth was different between pre-surgery and post-surgery blood, clones absent from the pre-surgery sample may reflect undersampling.

TCR beta chain sequences were generated from genomic DNA using the immunoSEQ assay. The authors' analysis ran thus. CDR3 sequences that did not begin with the conserved framework cysteine at position 104 were removed manually. To get clonality, the normalized Shannon's Diversity Index was subtracted from one, giving values from 0 (maximal diversity) to 1 (oligoclonal). Differences in the frequency of the same CDR3 between samples, such as brain versus blood, were assessed with chi-squared comparison-of-proportions tests. Public clonotypes were found through immuneACCESS searches, while the VDJdb browser was used to judge similarity to known antiviral clonotypes. Imported from immuneACCESS, the table was reduced by TCRdb to in-frame sequences with V and J called. These copies leave out some clones; in studies compared against another copy, an unresolved V gene accounts for under half, and the cause of the remainder is not known. The DNA was the basis for D and trimming; V, J and clone size are from that table. The sample contains about 120,000 clones, 90% to 95% of them found a single time. The ten largest clonotypes hold more than 3% of the sample.

Here the chain combines TRBV14 and TRBJ1-3; the D gene is perhaps TRBD1, on 5 matching bases. The sample here was peripheral blood, taken at surgery. This clonotype was obtained from a boy in the first two years of life with hemimegalencephaly and intractable seizures. The encoded CDR3 is CASSQGGFSGNTIYF. The sequenced DNA is TGTGCCAGCAGCCAGGGGGGTTTCTCTGGAAACACCATATATTTT.